This T cell receptor beta chain was identified in a study of T-cell memory formation after mild COVID-19. Study details: Each donor largely had its own TCR clusters. Study-level results: Within pre-infection memory, some responding clones were found, suggesting cross-reactive memory joined. Contracting CD4+ clones were located mainly in CM and EM, and CD8+ clones in EMRA.

Constant-segment primers were used for 5'RACE, and the resulting TCR alpha and TCR beta cDNA libraries carried sample barcodes and UMIs. MiXCR was run by TCRdb on the 5' RACE reads, yielding one entry per CDR3 protein. The sample includes roughly 610,000 distinct CDR3 sequences, approximately 15% of them seen just once. This CDR3 is built from 15 residues. Trimming took off 0 bases at V and 8 bases at J, with 14 bases between the two ends. CDR1 is DFQATT, CDR2 SNEGSKA, per germline (reference sequence). There are a few counts of this clonotype. Its antigen is not known. The TCR originated in an adult woman who had mild COVID-19 (a few samples of this study predate the infection). Cell type and time point are not known. The J gene is TRBJ1-6, the V gene TRBV20-1, with a weak D call TRBD1 (5 bases). Sequencing used PBMCs or a T cell subset sorted from them (not recorded which). The CDR3: CSARDKGVFHSPLHF. The CDR3 DNA sequence: TGCAGTGCTAGAGATAAAGGGGTCTTCCATTCACCCCTCCACTTT.